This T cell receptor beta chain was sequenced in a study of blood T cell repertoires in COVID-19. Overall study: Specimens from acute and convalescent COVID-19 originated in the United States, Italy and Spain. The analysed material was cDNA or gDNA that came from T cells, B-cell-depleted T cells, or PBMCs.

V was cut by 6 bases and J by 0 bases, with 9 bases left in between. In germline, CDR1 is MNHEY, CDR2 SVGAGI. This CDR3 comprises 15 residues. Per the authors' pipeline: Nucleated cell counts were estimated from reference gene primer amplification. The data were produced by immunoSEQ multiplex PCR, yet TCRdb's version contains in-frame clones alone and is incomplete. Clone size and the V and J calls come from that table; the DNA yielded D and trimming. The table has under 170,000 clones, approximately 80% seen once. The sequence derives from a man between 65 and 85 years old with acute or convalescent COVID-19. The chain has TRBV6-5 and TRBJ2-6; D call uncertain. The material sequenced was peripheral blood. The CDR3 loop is CASSPGFSGANVLTF. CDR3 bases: TGTGCCAGCAGCCCAGGATTCTCTGGGGCCAACGTCCTGACTTTC.